The 28 T cell receptor beta chains presented below share a single source sample, sequenced in a study of T-cell memory formation after mild COVID-19. Using its own MiXCR run on the 5' RACE reads, TCRdb lists one record per CDR3 protein. Of just over 200,000 distinct CDR3 sequences in the sample, 9.5% to 10% were seen once. Material for sequencing was PBMCs or a T cell subset sorted from them (not recorded which). Every receptor here comes from a young man who had mild COVID-19 (a few samples of this study predate the infection). Cell type and time point are not known.

This chain connects TRBV9 to TRBJ2-5; D gene ambiguous. The germline gives CDR1 SGDLS, CDR2 YYNGEE. This CDR3 is 14 amino acids long. Trimming cost V 1 base and J 5 bases, with 12 bases left between them. This CDR3 is CASSVFGLGETQYF. Written as DNA, the CDR3 is TGTGCCAGCAGCGTATTCGGGCTCGGGGAGACCCAGTACTTC.

The chain combines TRBV12-3 or TRBV12-4 with TRBJ2-1; weak D call: TRBD1 (5 bases). The V end lost 6 bases, the J end lost 0 bases, and 15 bases lay between the germline ends. The length of the CDR3 is 16 residues. CDR3 protein: CASSPRQLRSYNEQFF. As DNA, the CDR3 is TGTGCCAGCAGCCCACGACAGCTACGCTCCTACAATGAGCAGTTCTTC.

The table lists this clonotype with many counts. V and J are TRBV5-1 and TRBJ2-3; maybe TRBD2 (5 bases). The germline CDR1 and CDR2 sequences are SGHRS and YFSETQ. The V gene lost 3 bases and the J gene lost 3 bases, with 14 bases spanning the gap. This CDR3 is built from 15 residues. The CDR3 nucleotides read TGCGCCAGCAGCTCGCGGGCATCTGTGACAGATACGCAGTATTTT. This sequence encodes CASSSRASVTDTQYF.

This clonotype was seen a few times. This chain uses TRBV4-1 with TRBJ1-2, with 7 bases lining up with TRBD1. CDR1 and CDR2 (germline): MGHRA, YSYEKL. Germline trimming cut 2 bases from V and 1 base from J; bases unmatched to any gene: 19. This CDR3 has 20 amino acids. The CDR3 coding sequence is TGCGCCAGCAGCCAACCCCAAGCCCGACAGGGAGCAGGATTTAACTATGGCTACACCTTC. Protein product: CASSQPQARQGAGFNYGYTF.

This clonotype was seen at least ten times. The rearrangement uses TRBV10-3 and TRBJ2-7; 8 positions agree with TRBD1. J gave up 7 bases and V 1 base, and 12 bases lay outside the gene matches. Per germline, CDR1 ENHRY and CDR2 SYGVKD. CDR3 length equals 16 residues. The CDR3 loop is CAISEFVDRAQGEQYF. In nucleotides, the CDR3 is TGTGCCATCAGTGAGTTTGTGGACAGGGCCCAAGGAGAGCAGTACTTC.

This chain joins TRBV11-2 and TRBJ2-7; D is perhaps TRBD2 (5 bases). The CDR3 loop spans 16 amino acids. The V end lost 4 bases, the J end lost 0 bases, and 16 bases lay between the germline ends. CDR1 is SGHAT and CDR2 is FQNNGV in the germline V gene. The DNA for the CDR3 is TGTGCCAGCAGCTCCCCTAGTAATGGAGGCTCCTACGAGCAGTACTTC. This codes for CASSSPSNGGSYEQYF.

Ten or more counts support this clonotype. The CDR3 DNA sequence: TGTGCCAGCAGTTACACCGCTGGCACAGATACGCAGTATTTT. This translates into CASSYTAGTDTQYF. This chain connects TRBV6-6 to TRBJ2-3; D not certain. The germline gives CDR1 MNHNY, CDR2 SVGAGI (reference sequence). V shed 2 bases and J shed 1 base, with 7 bases lying between them. The CDR3 covers 14 residues.

This clonotype turned up a few times. V gene TRBV3-1 combines with J gene TRBJ2-3; TRBD2 agrees at 8 bases. The CDR3 length is 13 residues. The V gene's germline CDR1 is LGHDT and CDR2 YNNKEL (reference sequence). The V gene end was trimmed by 6 bases and the J gene end by 6 bases; junction bases not matched to a gene: 5. The DNA for the CDR3 is TGTGCCAGCAGTGGAGCGGGGGTCGATACGCAGTATTTT. Protein sequence: CASSGAGVDTQYF.

This rearrangement joins TRBV12-3 or TRBV12-4 to TRBJ2-5; possible D gene TRBD2, 6 bases. CDR3 length equals 15 residues. V dropped 7 bases and J dropped 0 bases, with 15 bases sitting between them. This chain's CDR3 is CASKITGGYQETQYF. CDR3 bases: TGTGCCAGCAAAATAACTGGGGGGTACCAAGAGACCCAGTACTTC.

A note on this clonotype: The limits of the CDR3 on the DNA are not certain, so only TCRdb's listed CDR3 is given. The chain uses TRBV12-3 or TRBV12-4 and TRBJ2-5; TRBD1 is the table's D call and was not checked against the DNA. The CDR3 sequence runs 14 residues, both termini included. CDR3 in amino acids: CASSSSGQGETQYF.

This clonotype was picked up a small number of times. The gene calls are TRBV29-1 and TRBJ1-2; D may be TRBD1 (5 bases). The CDR3 extends over 12 amino acids. Trimming took 4 bases from V and 5 from J, leaving 11 bases between them. Germline loops: CDR1 SQVTM, CDR2 ANQGSEA. Here the CDR3 reads CSVGAGRYGYTF. The DNA of the CDR3 is TGCAGCGTTGGGGCGGGGCGTTATGGCTACACCTTC. Using reference TRBV29-1 and TRBJ1-2 for the parts outside the CDR3, the full variable domain is SAVISQKPSRDICQRGTSLTIQCQVDSQVTMMFWYRQQPGQSLTLIATANQGSEATYESGFVIDKFPISRPNLTFSTLTVSNMSPEDSSIYLCSVGAGRYGYTFGSGTRLTVV.

This clonotype was recorded a few times. The V and J genes are TRBV7-9 and TRBJ2-4, with D possibly being TRBD1 (6 bases). This CDR3 is built from 15 residues. Germline V gene data show CDR1 as SEHNR and CDR2 as FQNEAQ (reference sequence). The V end was cut by 10 bases, the J end by 2 bases, with 18 bases between. DNA for the CDR3: TGTGCCATCGCGACAGGTGGGGATTCCAAAAACATTCAGTACTTC. This encodes CAIATGGDSKNIQYF.

The chain combines TRBV28 with TRBJ1-6, with TRBD1 matching over 7 bases. CDR1 is MDHEN and CDR2 is SYDVKM in the germline V gene. Trimming at V came to 7 bases and at J to 0 bases, leaving 6 bases not matched to a gene. The CDR3 covers 16 residues. CDR3 bases: TGTGCCAGCAAAACGGGACAGAGCTCCTATAATTCACCCCTCCACTTT. This encodes CASKTGQSSYNSPLHF.

This clonotype was observed a few times. The chain combines TRBV10-3 with TRBJ2-7; 11 nucleotides align to TRBD2. Germline V gives CDR1 ENHRY, CDR2 SYGVKD. This CDR3 is 15 amino acids long. V shed 5 bases and J 2 bases; nucleotides not matched to a gene: 5. CDR3 loop: CAISQTSGAAYEQYF. The CDR3 DNA follows: TGTGCCATCAGTCAGACTAGCGGGGCTGCCTACGAGCAGTACTTC.

In this sample, this clonotype turned up a few times. The chain joins TRBV20-1 to TRBJ1-1; D gene unclear. V was shortened by 2 bases and J by 1 base, with 8 bases between the two germline ends. The CDR3 consists of 13 residues. In germline, CDR1 is DFQATT, CDR2 SNEGSKA (reference sequence). This chain's CDR3 is CSARYRANTEAFF. The DNA for the CDR3 is TGCAGTGCTAGATATCGGGCGAACACTGAAGCTTTCTTT.

CDR3 residues: CAISESQGQPQHF. As DNA, the CDR3 is TGTGCCATCAGTGAGTCACAGGGTCAGCCCCAGCATTTT. The rearrangement joins TRBV10-3 to TRBJ1-5; possibly TRBD1 for D (6 bases). The germline gives CDR1 ENHRY, CDR2 SYGVKD. Trimming removed 0 bases from V and 6 bases from J, with 6 bases in between. There are 13 residues in the CDR3.

This clonotype was observed a handful of times. This chain uses TRBV7-6 with TRBJ2-5; 7 nucleotides agree with TRBD1. The CDR3 spans 14 residues. The germline V gene encodes CDR1 SGHVS and CDR2 FNYEAQ. The trim removed 5 bases at V and 7 bases at J, leaving 10 bases unmatched. CDR3 region: CASSAATGDGTQYF. In DNA form, the CDR3 reads TGTGCCAGCAGCGCCGCCACAGGGGACGGGACCCAGTACTTC. The complete variable domain, with remaining parts taken from reference TRBV7-6 and TRBJ2-5, reads GAGVSQSPRYKVTKRGQDVALRCDPISGHVSLYWYRQALGQGPEFLTYFNYEAQQDKSGLPNDRFSAERPEGSISTLTIQRTEQRDSAMYRCASSAATGDGTQYFGPGTRLLVL.

This clonotype was detected a few times. V usage is TRBV25-1 and J usage is TRBJ1-2, with D maybe TRBD1 (5 bases). CDR1 and CDR2 (germline): MGHDK, SYGVNS. V was pared by 4 bases and J by 3 bases, with 9 bases between. CDR3 size: 13 residues. The CDR3: CASSADSDYGYTF. The CDR3 region has the DNA TGTGCCAGCAGTGCCGACAGTGACTATGGCTACACCTTC.

This clonotype was seen a few times. Germline and junction disagree at one end, which may indicate a read error. The V call is TRBV6-5, the J call TRBJ1-1; 7 positions match TRBD1. From germline, CDR1 is MNHEY and CDR2 SVGAGI. This CDR3 has 14 amino acids. The CDR3 protein is CASSYSTGNAEAFF. In nucleotides, the CDR3 is TGTGCCAGCAGTTACTCGACAGGGAACGCTGAAGCTTTCTTT.

This clonotype showed up many times. The chain links TRBV7-2 to TRBJ2-3; 8 positions match TRBD2. The junction had 2 bases not matched to a gene; V was cut back by 5 bases and J by 4 bases. The length of the CDR3 is 13 residues. In germline, CDR1 is SGHTA, CDR2 FQGNSA. The CDR3 bases are TGTGCCAGCAGCCCGGGGGGGTCAGATACGCAGTATTTT. Translating gives CASSPGGSDTQYF.

This clonotype was observed a few times. V is TRBV5-1 and J is TRBJ1-1, with 8 positions matching TRBD1. In germline, CDR1 is SGHRS, CDR2 YFSETQ. The length of the CDR3 is 14 residues. V lost 7 bases to trimming and J lost 6 bases; unmatched junction nucleotides: 11. In nucleotides, the CDR3 is TGCGCCAGCCGGGCAGGGGGCGCATCGGCTGAAGCTTTCTTT. It is translated as CASRAGGASAEAFF.

In its sample, this clonotype was seen many times. The chain couples TRBV18 to TRBJ1-1, with 7 bases aligning to TRBD1. J was trimmed by 3 bases and V by 4 bases; bases with no gene match: 2. The germline V gene has CDR1 KGHSH and CDR2 LQKENI. This CDR3 region has 13 residues. The DNA of the CDR3 is TGTGCCAGCTCACGTGACAGGGACACTGAAGCTTTCTTT. Residues: CASSRDRDTEAFF. The full variable domain, in which reference TRBV18 and TRBJ1-1 provide the parts outside the CDR3, is NAGVMQNPRHLVRRRGQEARLRCSPMKGHSHVYWYRQLPEEGLKFMVYLQKENIIDESGMPKERFSAEFPKEGPSILRIQQVVRGDSAAYFCASSRDRDTEAFFGQGTRLTVV.

Ten or more counts support this clonotype. The genes are TRBV27 and TRBJ2-1, with 11 bases aligning to TRBD2. V lost 6 bases and J lost 4; bases outside the gene matches: 8. CDR3 size: 16 residues. Germline lookup yields CDR1 MNHEY and CDR2 SMNVEV (reference sequence). CDR3 sequence reads: CASRAYLAGGYNEQFF. CDR3 coding DNA: TGTGCCAGCAGAGCCTACTTAGCGGGGGGGTACAATGAGCAGTTCTTC.

This clonotype was seen only a few times. The chain recombines TRBV4-3 with TRBJ2-4, with 7 bases identical to TRBD1. J gave up 5 bases and V 3 bases, and 4 bases lay outside the gene matches. The germline V gene encodes CDR1 LGHNA and CDR2 YSLEER. This CDR3 is 14 amino acids long. As DNA, the CDR3 is TGCGCCAGCAGCCACGGGGACAGACAAAACATTCAGTACTTC. It yields the protein CASSHGDRQNIQYF.

The V gene is TRBV19, the J gene TRBJ2-7, with 10 bases fitting TRBD2. This CDR3 is built from 17 residues. Germline V gene sequence: CDR1 LNHDA, CDR2 SQIVND (reference sequence). Trimming cost V 3 bases and J 6 bases; bases outside gene matches: 14. CDR3 DNA sequence: TGTGCCAGTAGTATTGACCCTAGCGGGGGCCCGGTTCTCGAGCAGTACTTC. The encoded protein is CASSIDPSGGPVLEQYF.

This clonotype has more than one count but fewer than ten. This rearrangement joins TRBV5-4 to TRBJ1-1, with TRBD1 as a possible D gene (6 bases). The CDR3 is made up of 16 amino acids. V lost 4 bases to trimming and J lost 5 bases, with 21 bases between them. CDR1 and CDR2 from the germline V gene are SGHNT and YYREEE (reference sequence). CDR3 loop: CASSRPFLKQGTEAFF. In nucleotides, the CDR3 is TGTGCCAGCAGCCGTCCTTTTTTAAAACAGGGTACTGAAGCTTTCTTT.

CDR3 sequence reads: CASSPPRGSNYGYTF. The CDR3 DNA follows: TGTGCCAGCAGCCCCCCGAGGGGCAGTAACTATGGCTACACCTTC. The gene calls are TRBV5-4 and TRBJ1-2; D may be TRBD1 (5 bases). Per the germline V gene, CDR1 is SGHNT and CDR2 is YYREEE (reference sequence). There are 15 residues in the CDR3. Trimming removed 4 bases at V and 1 base at J, with 14 bases between. Based on the CDR3 plus reference TRBV5-4 and TRBJ1-2, the full variable domain is ETGVTQSPTHLIKTRGQQVTLRCSSQSGHNTVSWYQQALGQGPQFIFQYYREEENGRGNFPPRFSGLQFPNYSSELNVNALELDDSALYLCASSPPRGSNYGYTFGSGTRLTVV.

This clonotype was observed a few times. The chain has TRBV27 and TRBJ1-2; D unresolved. Trimming removed 2 bases from V and 14 bases from J, with 15 bases in between. The CDR3 length is 12 residues. In germline, CDR1 is MNHEY, CDR2 SMNVEV (reference sequence). The CDR3 sequence is CASSLSGRYETF. CDR3 sequence (DNA): TGTGCCAGCAGTTTAAGCGGCCGGTACGAAACCTTC.